These 27 T cell receptor beta chains originate from one sample sequenced in a study of B cell selection in AIRE deficiency. Clones were read by immunoSEQ multiplex PCR, and TCRdb kept only the in-frame ones, dropping some. The table has over 20,000 clones, less than 98% seen once. Conventional CD4 T cells were sorted as CD4+CD127+ cells. The sequenced material came from conventional CD4+ T cells sorted from PBMCs. These receptors all stem from a human donor with AIRE deficiency.

The rearrangement joins TRBV6-1 to TRBJ1-5; weak D call: TRBD1 (6 bases). The CDR3 is 17 amino acids. The V end was cut by 3 bases, the J end by 2 bases, with 17 bases between. The germline V gene has CDR1 MNHNS and CDR2 SASEGT. The CDR3 protein is CASSDTGTGGGNQPQHF. CDR3 nucleotides: TGTGCCAGCAGTGACACAGGGACGGGGGGCGGCAATCAGCCCCAGCATTTT.

The sample holds one count of this clone. The V gene is TRBV9, the J gene TRBJ2-6, with TRBD2 as a possible D gene (5 bases). CDR3 length: 16 residues. Trimming cost V 4 bases and J 1 base, with 12 bases left between them. Germline CDR1 and CDR2: SGDLS and YYNGEE. DNA for the CDR3: TGTGCCAGCAGCACCCTTGGGAGATCTGGGGCCAACGTCCTGACTTTC. The encoded protein is CASSTLGRSGANVLTF. Looking up the rest from reference TRBV9 and TRBJ2-6 gives the full variable domain: DSGVTQTPKHLITATGQRVTLRCSPRSGDLSVYWYQQSLDQGLQFLIQYYNGEERAKGNILERFSAQQFPDLHSELNLSSLELGDSALYFCASSTLGRSGANVLTFGAGSRLTVL.

The chain is built from TRBV7-2 and TRBJ2-7; D is unclear. The CDR3 covers 16 residues. With 5 bases removed from V and 3 bases from J, the gap between germline ends came to 20 bases. In germline, CDR1 is SGHTA, CDR2 FQGNSA. For the CDR3, the DNA is TGTGCCAGCAGCCTAGATCGGGCAGTGCTTTACTACGAGCAGTACTTC. Residues: CASSLDRAVLYYEQYF.

The CDR3 loop reads CASSYSPSGGDRDQYF. The CDR3 nucleotides read TGTGCCAGCAGTTACTCCCCTAGCGGGGGAGACCGAGACCAGTACTTC. V usage is TRBV6-5 and J usage is TRBJ2-5, with 10 bases aligning to TRBD2. This CDR3 spans 16 amino acids. Germline-derived CDR1 and CDR2 are MNHEY and SVGAGI. Losses at the gene ends were 0 bases for V and 10 bases for J; bases not matched to a gene: 11.

A single count supports this clone. The chain recombines TRBV7-3 with TRBJ2-6, with D uncertain. This CDR3 spans 18 amino acids. Trimming stripped 2 bases from V and 0 bases from J, with 14 bases between. Germline CDR1 is SGHTA and CDR2 is FQGTGA. CDR3 residues: CASSLREDGYSGANVLTF. CDR3 bases: TGTGCCAGCAGCTTACGAGAGGACGGCTACTCTGGGGCCAACGTCCTGACTTTC.

The chain employs TRBV11-2 and TRBJ1-3; no definite D call. The germline V and J ends were trimmed by 8 bases and 6 bases, with 14 bases remaining between them. The CDR3 is 13 amino acids. The V gene's germline CDR1 is SGHAT and CDR2 FQNNGV. The chain's CDR3 is CASQAPTLNTIYF. The CDR3 DNA sequence: TGTGCCAGCCAGGCCCCCACATTAAACACCATATATTTT.

This chain links TRBV9 with TRBJ2-2, with D perhaps TRBD2 (6 bases). Deletions cut 4 bases from V and 0 bases from J, with 13 bases between. Looked up from germline, CDR1 is SGDLS and CDR2 is YYNGEE. The CDR3 runs 16 residues. The CDR3 bases are TGTGCCAGCAGCTTCACGGGACTGACGAACACCGGGGAGCTGTTTTTT. Its protein is CASSFTGLTNTGELFF.

The CDR3 DNA reads as TGTGCCAGCAGTTACTCCCGACTGGATAATACGCAGTATTTT. Protein sequence: CASSYSRLDNTQYF. This chain connects TRBV6-5 to TRBJ2-3; no definite D call. Looked up from germline, CDR1 is MNHEY and CDR2 is SVGAGI. Deletions cut 0 bases from V and 7 bases from J, with 11 bases between. The CDR3 is 14 residues long.

This rearrangement joins TRBV6-5 to TRBJ1-5; perhaps TRBD1 as D (6 bases). The CDR3 loop spans 13 amino acids. The germline CDR1 and CDR2 sequences are MNHEY and SVGAGI. Trimming removed 7 bases from V and 7 bases from J, with 14 bases in between. The CDR3 region is CASTGQSSQPQHF. As DNA, the CDR3 is TGTGCCAGCACCGGACAGTCCTCCCAGCCCCAGCATTTT.

The chain is built from TRBV29-1 and TRBJ1-5; D perhaps matches TRBD1 (5 bases). The CDR3 sequence is 15 residues long. V lost 7 bases, J lost 3 bases, and 19 bases lay in between. Per the germline V gene, CDR1 is SQVTM and CDR2 is ANQGSEA. The CDR3 DNA follows: TGCAGCGACGGTTTCCCGGGGACCCACAATCAGCCCCAGCATTTT. This translates into CSDGFPGTHNQPQHF.

The chain combines TRBV5-4 with TRBJ1-2; 7 nucleotides line up with TRBD1. The ends lost 4 bases at V and 4 bases at J; junction bases unmatched: 7. CDR3 length: 14 residues. Germline CDR1 reads SGHNT; CDR2 reads YYREEE (reference sequence). CDR3: CASSDKTGFYGYTF. CDR3 in DNA: TGTGCCAGCAGCGACAAGACAGGGTTCTATGGCTACACCTTC.

The J gene is TRBJ2-7, the V gene TRBV4-1; 11 nucleotides align to TRBD1. The trim removed 3 bases at V and 5 bases at J, leaving 12 bases unmatched. The CDR3 has 17 amino acids. Per the germline V gene, CDR1 is MGHRA and CDR2 is YSYEKL. The CDR3 reads CASSHQPGTGGTDEQYF. In nucleotides, the CDR3 is TGCGCCAGCAGCCATCAACCCGGGACAGGGGGGACGGACGAGCAGTACTTC.

The chain couples TRBV7-3 to TRBJ1-1, with D unclear. The CDR3 extends over 14 amino acids. V lost 2 bases and J lost 3, with 10 bases in between. Looked up from germline, CDR1 is SGHTA and CDR2 is FQGTGA. The CDR3 is CASSLDPRDTEAFF. CDR3 DNA sequence: TGTGCCAGCAGCTTAGACCCGCGGGACACTGAAGCTTTCTTT.

To note about this clone: Mismatch with germline at one junction end may stem from a read error. The CDR3: CASSRGSRETQYF. CDR3 DNA: TGTGCTAGCAGCCGGGGGTCGAGGGAGACCCAGTACTTC. This chain connects TRBV7-7 to TRBJ2-5; weak D call: TRBD2 (6 bases). CDR3 length: 13 amino acids. The germline CDR1 and CDR2 sequences are SSHAT and FNYEAQ (reference sequence).

V gene TRBV5-1 combines with J gene TRBJ2-5; TRBD2 matches at 7 bases. J gave up 5 bases and V 0 bases, and 10 bases lay outside the gene matches. Germline lookup yields CDR1 SGHRS and CDR2 YFSETQ. The CDR3 has 16 residues. The CDR3 loop reads CASSLAGLAAAETQYF. The CDR3 DNA reads as TGCGCCAGCAGCTTGGCCGGGCTAGCGGCCGCGGAGACCCAGTACTTC. Variable domain in full (rest from reference TRBV5-1 and TRBJ2-5): KAGVTQTPRYLIKTRGQQVTLSCSPISGHRSVSWYQQTPGQGLQFLFEYFSETQRNKGNFPGRFSGRQFSNSRSEMNVSTLELGDSALYLCASSLAGLAAAETQYFGPGTRLLVL.

This clone was found once. This rearrangement joins TRBV28 to TRBJ1-5; 8 positions agree with TRBD1. CDR1 is MDHEN, CDR2 SYDVKM, per germline. This CDR3 region has 15 residues. Trimming cost V 6 bases and J 4 bases; bases outside gene matches: 8. The CDR3 DNA follows: TGTGCCAGCAGCGCAGGGGGCGAGGGGAATCAGCCCCAGCATTTT. This translates into CASSAGGEGNQPQHF.

J is TRBJ2-5 and V is TRBV5-1, with D possibly TRBD1 on 5 matching bases. This CDR3 is built from 13 residues. Per the germline V gene, CDR1 is SGHRS and CDR2 is YFSETQ. The V gene lost 5 bases and the J gene lost 1 base, with 9 bases spanning the gap. The CDR3 DNA is TGCGCCAGCAGTGGTGGGGCCCAAGAGACCCAGTACTTC. Its translation: CASSGGAQETQYF.

The chain uses TRBV10-3 and TRBJ2-3; TRBD1 matches 11 bases. V lost 7 bases, J lost 5 bases, and 2 bases stayed unmatched. This CDR3 is built from 13 residues. Germline V gene data show CDR1 as ENHRY and CDR2 as SYGVKD. CDR3 sequence reads: CAITGTGGDTQYF. The CDR3 DNA is TGTGCCATCACGGGGACAGGGGGAGATACGCAGTATTTT.

J is TRBJ2-7 and V is TRBV9, with D perhaps TRBD2 (5 bases). The V and J ends lost 3 bases and 3 bases respectively, with 13 bases between them. Per germline, CDR1 SGDLS and CDR2 YYNGEE. The CDR3 length is 14 residues. The CDR3 protein is CASSAHPTNYEQYF. In nucleotides, the CDR3 is TGTGCCAGCAGCGCCCACCCGACTAACTACGAGCAGTACTTC.

The rearrangement joins TRBV18 to TRBJ1-1; 7 bases match TRBD1. Germline V gene data show CDR1 as KGHSH and CDR2 as LQKENI. The CDR3 consists of 13 residues. V lost 4 bases to trimming and J lost 11 bases; unmatched junction nucleotides: 10. As DNA, the CDR3 is TGTGCCAGCTCACGAGACAGGGATCAAGGGGCTTTCTTT. Translating it yields CASSRDRDQGAFF.

This chain joins TRBV27 and TRBJ2-1, with unresolved D. V shed 1 base and J shed 2 bases, with 9 bases lying between them. The CDR3 sequence is 15 residues long. Germline CDR1 and CDR2: MNHEY and SMNVEV (reference sequence). The DNA for the CDR3 is TGTGCCAGCAGTTTATTCCTCGATGCCTACAATGAGCAGTTCTTC. Protein product: CASSLFLDAYNEQFF.

The chain joins TRBV10-3 to TRBJ2-1; D uncertain. Trimming cost V 8 bases and J 5 bases, with 13 bases left between them. The germline V gene encodes CDR1 ENHRY and CDR2 SYGVKD. CDR3 length equals 13 residues. CDR3 DNA: TGTGCCATCTCATCGCACAGCAACAATGAGCAGTTCTTC. Protein: CAISSHSNNEQFF.

The V and J genes are TRBV5-1 and TRBJ1-5, with TRBD1 matching 10 bases. V lost 2 bases, J lost 5 bases, and 7 bases stayed unmatched. The CDR3 contains 16 residues. Germline V gene lookup returns CDR1 SGHRS and CDR2 YFSETQ. CDR3 coding DNA: TGCGCCAGCAGCTTTGGGACAGGGGAGGGCGATCAGCCCCAGCATTTT. Encoded protein: CASSFGTGEGDQPQHF.

The chain links TRBV7-6 to TRBJ2-1, with TRBD2 matching over 8 bases. There are 15 residues in the CDR3. Germline loops: CDR1 SGHVS, CDR2 FNYEAQ. The V and J ends lost 3 bases and 4 bases, in that order; junction bases with no gene match: 5. CDR3 sequence (DNA): TGTGCCAGCAGCTTGGGCGGGGGGCCTTACAATGAGCAGTTCTTC. Translation gives CASSLGGGPYNEQFF.

The chain uses TRBV6-5 and TRBJ2-1; a weak D match, TRBD2 (5 bases). There are 16 residues in the CDR3. The V end lost 0 bases, the J end lost 3 bases, and 12 bases lay between the germline ends. From germline, CDR1 is MNHEY and CDR2 SVGAGI. The CDR3 protein is CASSYSLGVYYNEQFF. CDR3 bases: TGTGCCAGCAGTTACTCTTTGGGAGTTTACTACAATGAGCAGTTCTTC.

The V and J genes are TRBV11-1 and TRBJ1-1, with D possibly matching TRBD1 (6 bases). Germline loops: CDR1 SGHAT, CDR2 FQDESV (reference sequence). There are 17 residues in the CDR3. V was pared by 4 bases and J by 1 base, with 19 bases between. The CDR3 DNA is TGTGCCAGCAGCTACCGTCCCGGACAGCTTACGAACACTGAAGCTTTCTTT. It specifies CASSYRPGQLTNTEAFF.

The V call is TRBV9, the J call TRBJ1-2; 10 bases are a match to TRBD1. The CDR3 covers 15 residues. Losses at the gene ends were 3 bases for V and 5 bases for J; bases not matched to a gene: 7. CDR1 and CDR2 from the germline V gene are SGDLS and YYNGEE. CDR3 sequence (DNA): TGTGCCAGCAGCGAAACCCGACAGGGGGCATATGGCTACACCTTC. Amino acids: CASSETRQGAYGYTF. The entire variable domain, with the rest obtained from reference TRBV9 and TRBJ1-2, is as follows: DSGVTQTPKHLITATGQRVTLRCSPRSGDLSVYWYQQSLDQGLQFLIQYYNGEERAKGNILERFSAQQFPDLHSELNLSSLELGDSALYFCASSETRQGAYGYTFGSGTRLTVV.